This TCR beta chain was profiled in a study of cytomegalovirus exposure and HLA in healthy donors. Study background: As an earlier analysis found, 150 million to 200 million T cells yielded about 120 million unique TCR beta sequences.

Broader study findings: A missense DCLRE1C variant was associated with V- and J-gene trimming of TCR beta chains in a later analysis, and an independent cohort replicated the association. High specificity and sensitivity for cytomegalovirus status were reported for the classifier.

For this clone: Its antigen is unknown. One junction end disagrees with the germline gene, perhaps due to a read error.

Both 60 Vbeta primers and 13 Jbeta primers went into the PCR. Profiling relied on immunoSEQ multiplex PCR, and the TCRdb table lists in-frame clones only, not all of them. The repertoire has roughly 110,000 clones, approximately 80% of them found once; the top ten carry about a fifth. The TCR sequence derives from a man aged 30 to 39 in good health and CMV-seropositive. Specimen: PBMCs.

The CDR3 protein is CASRLDRGNIQYF. The CDR3 DNA reads TGCGCCAGCAGATTGGACAGGGGAAACATTCAGTACTTC. This sequence joins TRBV5-1 and TRBJ2-4; 9 bases are shared with TRBD1. This CDR3 has 13 amino acids. The germline gives CDR1 SGHRS, CDR2 YFSETQ.